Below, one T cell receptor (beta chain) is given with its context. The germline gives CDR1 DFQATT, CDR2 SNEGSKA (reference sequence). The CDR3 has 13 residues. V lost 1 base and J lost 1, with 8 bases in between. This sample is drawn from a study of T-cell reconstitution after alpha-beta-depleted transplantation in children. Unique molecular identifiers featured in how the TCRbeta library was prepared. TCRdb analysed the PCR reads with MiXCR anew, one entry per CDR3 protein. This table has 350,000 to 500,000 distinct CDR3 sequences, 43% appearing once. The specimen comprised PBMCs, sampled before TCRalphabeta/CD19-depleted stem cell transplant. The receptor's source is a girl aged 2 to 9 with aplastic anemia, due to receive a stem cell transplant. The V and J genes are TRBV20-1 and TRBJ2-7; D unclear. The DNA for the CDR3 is TGCAGTGCTAGAGTCCCCGGATCCTACGAGCAGTACTTC. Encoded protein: CSARVPGSYEQYF.